Below are 20 T cell receptor beta chains sequenced from a single sample in a study of cytomegalovirus exposure and HLA in healthy donors. The PCR ran on 60 Vbeta and 13 Jbeta primers. Using immunoSEQ multiplex PCR, the repertoire was profiled, and TCRdb retains in-frame clones only, with some absent. The sample has tens of thousands of clones, and its top ten clones hold roughly an eighth. What was sequenced was PBMCs. Every receptor here comes from a man aged 18-30 years in good health and CMV-seropositive.

The J gene is TRBJ1-1, the V gene TRBV27; D is uncertain. The CDR3 loop spans 12 amino acids. Germline CDR1 reads MNHEY; CDR2 reads SMNVEV (reference sequence). Trimming pared 5 bases from V and 4 bases from J, leaving 8 bases between. The CDR3 spells CASSHEGTEAFF. The DNA for the CDR3 is TGTGCCAGCAGTCATGAGGGCACTGAAGCTTTCTTT.

This chain joins TRBV5-4 and TRBJ2-7; the D is unclear. Per germline, CDR1 SGHNT and CDR2 YYREEE (reference sequence). Trimming pared 0 bases from V and 4 bases from J, leaving 8 bases between. This CDR3 spans 13 amino acids. The CDR3 sequence: CASSLGGFYEQYF. CDR3 in DNA: TGTGCCAGCAGCTTGGGAGGCTTTTACGAGCAGTACTTC.

This sequence joins TRBV12-5 and TRBJ2-3; possibly TRBD1 for D (5 bases). The germline gives CDR1 LGHNT, CDR2 FRNRAP. Deletions cut 1 base from V and 1 base from J, with 21 bases between. The CDR3 runs 19 residues. DNA of the CDR3: TGTGCTAGTGGTTTGGGGGTGACCGCAGGGTTTGATGGCACAGATACGCAGTATTTT. Its protein is CASGLGVTAGFDGTDTQYF.

The rearrangement joins TRBV5-4 to TRBJ2-5; TRBD2 might be the D (6 bases). The DNA end lines up better with TRBJ2-7; the J call may be wrong. The CDR3 has 13 residues. Germline loops: CDR1 SGHNT, CDR2 YYREEE (reference sequence). This CDR3 reads CASSLRLDYEQYF. The CDR3, as DNA: TGTGCCAGCAGCCTTAGACTAGACTACGAGCAGTACTTC.

V and J are TRBV5-5 and TRBJ1-3; 7 bases agree with TRBD1. The V gene's germline CDR1 is SGHKS and CDR2 YYEKEE (reference sequence). The CDR3 is made up of 18 amino acids. V lost 2 bases and J lost 0; bases outside the gene matches: 11. The CDR3 coding sequence is TGTGCCAGCAGCTTTTCCCGGGACAGTTTCATCTCTGGAAACACCATATATTTT. Translation: CASSFSRDSFISGNTIYF.

The rearrangement links TRBV7-9 to TRBJ2-7; D is perhaps TRBD1 (6 bases). The V end lost 0 bases, the J end lost 0 bases, and 9 bases lay between the germline ends. There are 15 residues in the CDR3. The germline CDR1 and CDR2 sequences are SEHNR and FQNEAQ (reference sequence). The CDR3 region is CASSLAEDSSYEQYF. Written as DNA, the CDR3 is TGTGCCAGCAGCTTAGCTGAGGACAGCTCCTACGAGCAGTACTTC. The complete variable domain, with remaining parts taken from reference TRBV7-9 and TRBJ2-7, reads DTGVSQNPRHKITKRGQNVTFRCDPISEHNRLYWYRQTLGQGPEFLTYFQNEAQLEKSRLLSDRFSAERPKGSFSTLEIQRTEQGDSAMYLCASSLAEDSSYEQYFGPGTRLTVT.

The genes are TRBV15 and TRBJ2-3; 8 bases align to TRBD2. The CDR3 loop spans 16 amino acids. Germline V gene sequence: CDR1 LNHNV, CDR2 YYDKDF (reference sequence). Germline trimming cut 0 bases from V and 4 bases from J; bases unmatched to any gene: 6. The chain's CDR3 is CATSRDQSGSADTQYF. The CDR3 nucleotides are TGTGCCACCAGCAGAGATCAGAGCGGGAGCGCAGATACGCAGTATTTT.

The gene calls are TRBV28 and TRBJ2-3; 10 nucleotides align to TRBD1. J gave up 0 bases and V 6 bases, and 9 bases lay outside the gene matches. This CDR3 has 17 residues. Germline CDR1 and CDR2: MDHEN and SYDVKM. CDR3 sequence: CASSYRSGQGSTDTQYF. The CDR3 nucleotides read TGTGCCAGCAGCTACCGTTCGGGACAGGGGAGCACAGATACGCAGTATTTT.

This chain's CDR3 is CATSRGRASNTEAFF. Written as DNA, the CDR3 is TGTGCCACCAGCAGAGGAAGAGCCTCGAACACTGAAGCTTTCTTT. This chain links TRBV15 with TRBJ1-1; no clear D. The CDR3 has 15 amino acids. The V end lost 1 base, the J end lost 1 base, and 10 bases lay between the germline ends. Germline CDR1 LNHNV, CDR2 YYDKDF (reference sequence).

The chain joins TRBV7-9 to TRBJ2-5; 7 bases map to TRBD1. The J call may be wrong; the DNA end is better matched by TRBJ2-7. The CDR3 length is 15 residues. The germline V gene has CDR1 SEHNR and CDR2 FQNEAQ (reference sequence). The CDR3 bases are TGTGCCAGCAGCTTAGAGACAGGGATTGCCTACGAGCAGTACTTC. The encoded protein is CASSLETGIAYEQYF.

The chain has TRBV5-8 and TRBJ2-7; 7 bases are shared with TRBD1. Trimming took 5 bases from V and 1 from J; bases not matched to a gene: 6. CDR3 length: 14 residues. CDR1 and CDR2 from the germline V gene are SGHTS and YDEGEE. The CDR3 DNA reads TGTGCCAGCAGACCCCGGGACAGATCCTACGAGCAGTACTTC. Amino acids: CASRPRDRSYEQYF.

V gene TRBV5-1 combines with J gene TRBJ2-5; D is possibly TRBD2 (6 bases). V lost 7 bases, J lost 4 bases, and 14 bases lay in between. From germline, CDR1 is SGHRS and CDR2 YFSETQ. The length of the CDR3 is 13 residues. The CDR3 spells CASQRTGGETQYF. DNA of the CDR3: TGCGCCAGCCAAAGAACCGGGGGAGAGACCCAGTACTTC.

The chain couples TRBV9 to TRBJ1-5, with 9 positions matching TRBD1. Germline assignment: CDR1 SGDLS and CDR2 YYNGEE. CDR3 length: 14 residues. Losses at the gene ends were 4 bases for V and 4 bases for J; bases not matched to a gene: 3. The CDR3 coding sequence is TGTGCCAGCAGCCCAGGACAGGGGAATCAGCCCCAGCATTTT. Its protein product is CASSPGQGNQPQHF.

The V and J genes are TRBV19 and TRBJ1-1; 10 bases are a match to TRBD1. Germline V gene sequence: CDR1 LNHDA, CDR2 SQIVND (reference sequence). After removal of 5 bases from V and 5 bases from J, the junction contained 5 bases not matched to a gene. The CDR3 is 14 amino acids. The CDR3 spells CASSWDRGGTEAFF. The CDR3, as DNA: TGTGCCAGTAGTTGGGACAGGGGAGGGACTGAAGCTTTCTTT.

Considering frequency, this clone is medium-sized (0.01 to 0.1%). V is TRBV2 and J is TRBJ2-3, with 9 bases lining up with TRBD2. The trim removed 2 bases at V and 5 bases at J, leaving 8 bases unmatched. The CDR3 extends over 16 amino acids. Per germline, CDR1 SNHLY and CDR2 FYNNEI. CDR3 DNA: TGTGCCAGCAGTGAATGGGCGGGAGGGCCGGGAGATACGCAGTATTTT. The encoded protein is CASSEWAGGPGDTQYF. Based on the CDR3 plus reference TRBV2 and TRBJ2-3, the full variable domain is EPEVTQTPSHQVTQMGQEVILRCVPISNHLYFYWYRQILGQKVEFLVSFYNNEISEKSEIFDDQFSVERPDGSNFTLKIRSTKLEDSAMYFCASSEWAGGPGDTQYFGPGTRLTVL.

This chain joins TRBV6-5 and TRBJ2-1; D may be TRBD2 (6 bases). The CDR3 sequence is 14 residues long. CDR1 is MNHEY, CDR2 SVGAGI, per germline. The V end lost 7 bases, the J end lost 7 bases, and 17 bases lay between the germline ends. CDR3: CASTGAGTENEQFF. The CDR3 DNA sequence: TGTGCCAGCACCGGGGCGGGGACGGAAAATGAGCAGTTCTTC.

V gene TRBV6-1 combines with J gene TRBJ2-1; TRBD2 matches at 9 bases. V was pared by 5 bases and J by 7 bases, with 9 bases of the junction left unmatched. Germline lookup yields CDR1 MNHNS and CDR2 SASEGT. The CDR3 length is 15 residues. CDR3 amino acids: CASSLTMGLANEQFF. For the CDR3, the DNA is TGTGCCAGCAGTCTTACTATGGGACTAGCAAATGAGCAGTTCTTC.

The J gene is TRBJ1-1, the V gene TRBV9, with TRBD1 as a possible D gene (5 bases). Trimming stripped 4 bases from V and 6 bases from J, with 16 bases between. Germline loops: CDR1 SGDLS, CDR2 YYNGEE. The CDR3 contains 14 residues. The DNA of the CDR3 is TGTGCCAGCAGCCCCGCCGCGGGGGTCGCTGAAGCTTTCTTT. Residues: CASSPAAGVAEAFF.

The rearrangement uses TRBV30 and TRBJ1-3; 8 positions match TRBD1. The CDR3 spans 13 residues. Per the germline V gene, CDR1 is GTSNPN and CDR2 is SVGIG (reference sequence). The V and J ends lost 3 bases and 4 bases, in that order; junction bases with no gene match: 2. The CDR3 region has the DNA TGTGCCTGGAGACCAGGGGGCGGAAACACCATATATTTT. Amino acids: CAWRPGGGNTIYF.

The V and J genes are TRBV7-3 and TRBJ2-1; TRBD2 agrees at 8 bases. The J segment lost 0 bases and the V segment lost 4 bases, leaving 5 bases of the junction unmatched. Germline V CDR1 and CDR2: SGHTA, FQGTGA. This CDR3 is 16 amino acids long. The CDR3 region has the DNA TGTGCCAGCAGCTCCCAAAGCGGGAGCTCCTACAATGAGCAGTTCTTC. It specifies CASSSQSGSSYNEQFF.